This TCR beta chain was retrieved from a study of CD8 T cells in ankylosing spondylitis. The study's findings and limits: What appeared characteristic of ankylosing spondylitis blood was a TCR beta motif of 7 or 8 highly homologous variants. The authors reported significant enrichment of disease-linked clones in matched ankylosing spondylitis synovial fluid.

The table lists this clonotype with many counts. Its specificity is not known. Generation of TCR beta libraries employed quantitative 5'-RACE incorporating molecular barcodes. Each CDR3 protein gets one entry after TCRdb re-called the 5' RACE reads with MiXCR. The repertoire holds 500,000 to 550,000 distinct CDR3 sequences, with 10% to 15% as singletons. This CDR3 comprises 12 residues. V gave up 4 bases and J gave up 7 bases, with 8 bases separating them. From germline, CDR1 is SGHDN and CDR2 FVKESK. The sequenced sample was blood, either unsorted or a sorted T cell fraction (not recorded which). The receptor was isolated from a male donor with ankylosing spondylitis. The rearrangement links TRBV14 to TRBJ2-1; D may be TRBD2 (6 bases). The DNA for the CDR3 is TGTGCCAGCAGCCGGACTATTAATGAGCAGTTCTTC. This sequence encodes CASSRTINEQFF.